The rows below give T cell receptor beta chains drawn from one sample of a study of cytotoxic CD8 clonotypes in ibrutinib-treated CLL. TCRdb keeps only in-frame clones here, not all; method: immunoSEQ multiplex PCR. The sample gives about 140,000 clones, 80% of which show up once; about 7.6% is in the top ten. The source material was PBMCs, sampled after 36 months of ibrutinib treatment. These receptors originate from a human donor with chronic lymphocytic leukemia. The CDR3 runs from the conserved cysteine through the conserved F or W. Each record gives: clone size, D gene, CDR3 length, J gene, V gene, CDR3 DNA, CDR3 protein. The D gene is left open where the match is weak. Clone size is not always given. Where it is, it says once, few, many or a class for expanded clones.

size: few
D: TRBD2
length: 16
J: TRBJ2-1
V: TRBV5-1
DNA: TGCGCCAGCAGCCCCCCCGAGCGGGGGACCTACAATGAGCAGTTCTTC
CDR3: CASSPPERGTYNEQFF

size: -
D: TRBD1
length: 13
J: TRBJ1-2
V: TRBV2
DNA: TGTGCCAGCAGTGCGGGACAGGGGGCACGCTACACCTTC
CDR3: CASSAGQGARYTF

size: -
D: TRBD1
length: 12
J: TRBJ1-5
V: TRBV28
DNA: TGTGCCAGCAGTTTAAGGGGGCGCCCCCAGCATTTT
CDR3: CASSLRGRPQHF

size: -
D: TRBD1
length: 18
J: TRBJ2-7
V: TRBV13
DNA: TGTGCCAGCAGCAATCGATTCCCCACGGACAGGGCGGATGGCGAGCAGTACTTC
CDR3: CASSNRFPTDRADGEQYF

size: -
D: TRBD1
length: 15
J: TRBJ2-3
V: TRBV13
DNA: TGTGCCAGCAGCCGGACAGGGACTAGCACAGATACGCAGTATTTT
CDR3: CASSRTGTSTDTQYF

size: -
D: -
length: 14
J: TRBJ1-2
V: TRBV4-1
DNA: TGCGCCAGCAGCCAAGAGTCAGGCCGTGATGGCTACACCTTC
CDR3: CASSQESGRDGYTF

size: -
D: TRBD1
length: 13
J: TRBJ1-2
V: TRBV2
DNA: TGTGCCAGCAGGACAGGACAGGGGATTGGCTACACCTTC
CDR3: CASRTGQGIGYTF

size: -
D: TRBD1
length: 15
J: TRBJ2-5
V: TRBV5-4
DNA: TGTGCCAGCAGCCGTCGGGACAGGGGGCGGGAGACCCAGTACTTC
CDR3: CASSRRDRGRETQYF

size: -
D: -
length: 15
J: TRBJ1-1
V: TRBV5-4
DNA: TGTGCCAGCAGCAAAGACCAATACGGAGGAACTGAAGCTTTCTTT
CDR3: CASSKDQYGGTEAFF

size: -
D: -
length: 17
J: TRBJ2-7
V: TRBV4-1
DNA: TGCGCCAGCAGCCAAGTCGACCTGGGATTTAGGTCCTACGAGCAGTACTTC
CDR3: CASSQVDLGFRSYEQYF

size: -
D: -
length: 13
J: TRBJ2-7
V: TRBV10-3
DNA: TGTGCCATCAGAGAGACGGTTACCTACGAGCAGTACTTC
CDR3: CAIRETVTYEQYF

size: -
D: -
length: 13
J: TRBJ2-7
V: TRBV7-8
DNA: TGTGCCAGCAGGAGAGGCAGCTCCTACGAGCAGTACTTC
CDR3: CASRRGSSYEQYF

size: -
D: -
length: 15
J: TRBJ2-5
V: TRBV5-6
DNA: TGTGCCAGCAGCTCGGCAATAGGGGACCAAGAGACCCAGTACTTC
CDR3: CASSSAIGDQETQYF

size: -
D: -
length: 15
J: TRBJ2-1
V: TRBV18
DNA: TGTGCCAGCTCACCACCACGGGGCTTTGGGAATGAGCAGTTCTTC
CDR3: CASSPPRGFGNEQFF

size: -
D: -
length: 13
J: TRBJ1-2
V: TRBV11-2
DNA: TGTGCCAGCAGCATAAGTTTTCTGTCCGGCTACACCTTC
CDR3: CASSISFLSGYTF

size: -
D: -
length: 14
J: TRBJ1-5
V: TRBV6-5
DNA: TGTGCCAGCAGTTACTTCGGCGGGTCCCAGCCCCAGCATTTT
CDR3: CASSYFGGSQPQHF

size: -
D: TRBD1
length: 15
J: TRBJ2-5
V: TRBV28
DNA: TGTGCCAGCAGTCTCCCTGGACAGGCAGGAGAGACCCAGTACTTC
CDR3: CASSLPGQAGETQYF

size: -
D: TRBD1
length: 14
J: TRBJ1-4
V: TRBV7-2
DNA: TGTGCCAGCAGTTCCGACAGGGGAAATGAAAAACTGTTTTTT
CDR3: CASSSDRGNEKLFF

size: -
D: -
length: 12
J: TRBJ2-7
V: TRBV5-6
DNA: TGTGCCAGCAGCTTACTAGAGTACGAGCAGTACTTC
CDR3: CASSLLEYEQYF

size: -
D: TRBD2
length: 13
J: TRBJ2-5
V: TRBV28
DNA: TGTGCCAGCATAGCGGGGGGCCAAGAGACCCAGTACTTC
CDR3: CASIAGGQETQYF

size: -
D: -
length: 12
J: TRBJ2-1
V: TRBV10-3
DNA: TGTGCCATCAGCGCACAGCCCGATGAGCAGTTCTTC
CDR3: CAISAQPDEQFF

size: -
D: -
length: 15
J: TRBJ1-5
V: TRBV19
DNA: TGTGCCATCTCGAGGGGGGCCAGCCTCAATCAGCCCCAGCATTTT
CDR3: CAISRGASLNQPQHF

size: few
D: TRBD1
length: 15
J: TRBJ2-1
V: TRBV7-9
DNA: TGTGCCAGCAGATTAGGGACAGGGGTATACAATGAGCAGTTCTTC
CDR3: CASRLGTGVYNEQFF

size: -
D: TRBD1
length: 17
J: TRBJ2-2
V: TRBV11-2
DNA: TGTGCCAGCAGCTTAGATAGGGGACAGGGGAACACCGGGGAGCTGTTTTTT
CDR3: CASSLDRGQGNTGELFF

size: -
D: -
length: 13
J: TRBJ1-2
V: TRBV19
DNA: TGTGCCAGTAGTATCGCAGGGCTCTATGGCTACACCTTC
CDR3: CASSIAGLYGYTF

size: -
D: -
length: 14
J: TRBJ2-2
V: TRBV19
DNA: TGTGCCAGTAGTATACAGGGGCTGACCGGGGAGCTGTTTTTT
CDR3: CASSIQGLTGELFF

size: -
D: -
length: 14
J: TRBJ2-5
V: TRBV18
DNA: TGTGCCAGCTCACAAGGAGGGGGGCAAGAGACCCAGTACTTC
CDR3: CASSQGGGQETQYF

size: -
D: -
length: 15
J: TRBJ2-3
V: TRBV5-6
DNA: TGTGCCAGCAGCTTGGGGACGCGGAATGAGGTTACGCAGTATTTT
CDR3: CASSLGTRNEVTQYF

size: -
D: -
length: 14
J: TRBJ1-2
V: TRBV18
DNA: TGTGCCAGCTCACCAAACGGGGCAGGGCATGGCTACACCTTC
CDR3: CASSPNGAGHGYTF

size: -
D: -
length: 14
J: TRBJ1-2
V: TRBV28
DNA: TGTGCCAGCAGTCCCGGAGGGAATAACTATGGCTACACCTTC
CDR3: CASSPGGNNYGYTF

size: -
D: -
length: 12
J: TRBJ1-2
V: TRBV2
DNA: TGTGCCAGCAGTGCGGGGGGCTTTGGCTACACCTTC
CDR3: CASSAGGFGYTF

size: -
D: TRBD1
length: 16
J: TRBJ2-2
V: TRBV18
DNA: TGTGCCAGCTCACCCCTCGGGACAGGGAACACCGGGGAGCTGTTTTTT
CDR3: CASSPLGTGNTGELFF

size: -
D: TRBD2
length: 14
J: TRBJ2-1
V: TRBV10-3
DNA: TGTGCCATCAGGAGCGGGGAACGCTACAATGAGCAGTTCTTC
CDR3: CAIRSGERYNEQFF

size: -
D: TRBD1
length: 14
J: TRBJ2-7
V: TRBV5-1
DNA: TGCGCCAGCAGCTCCGGGACAGGTTCCTACGAGCAGTACTTC
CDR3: CASSSGTGSYEQYF

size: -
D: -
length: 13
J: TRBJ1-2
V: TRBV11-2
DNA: TGTGCCAGCAGCCGGACTGGAAAATATGGCTACACCTTC
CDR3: CASSRTGKYGYTF

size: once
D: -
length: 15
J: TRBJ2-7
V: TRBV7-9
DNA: TGTGCCAGCAGCTGGTCGGGACGCAGAGTCCACGAGCAGTACTTC
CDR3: CASSWSGRRVHEQYF

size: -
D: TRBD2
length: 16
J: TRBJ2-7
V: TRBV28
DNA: TGTGCCAGCAGTCCCCCCGGGGAGCGGGGGGCCTACGAGCAGTACTTC
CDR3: CASSPPGERGAYEQYF